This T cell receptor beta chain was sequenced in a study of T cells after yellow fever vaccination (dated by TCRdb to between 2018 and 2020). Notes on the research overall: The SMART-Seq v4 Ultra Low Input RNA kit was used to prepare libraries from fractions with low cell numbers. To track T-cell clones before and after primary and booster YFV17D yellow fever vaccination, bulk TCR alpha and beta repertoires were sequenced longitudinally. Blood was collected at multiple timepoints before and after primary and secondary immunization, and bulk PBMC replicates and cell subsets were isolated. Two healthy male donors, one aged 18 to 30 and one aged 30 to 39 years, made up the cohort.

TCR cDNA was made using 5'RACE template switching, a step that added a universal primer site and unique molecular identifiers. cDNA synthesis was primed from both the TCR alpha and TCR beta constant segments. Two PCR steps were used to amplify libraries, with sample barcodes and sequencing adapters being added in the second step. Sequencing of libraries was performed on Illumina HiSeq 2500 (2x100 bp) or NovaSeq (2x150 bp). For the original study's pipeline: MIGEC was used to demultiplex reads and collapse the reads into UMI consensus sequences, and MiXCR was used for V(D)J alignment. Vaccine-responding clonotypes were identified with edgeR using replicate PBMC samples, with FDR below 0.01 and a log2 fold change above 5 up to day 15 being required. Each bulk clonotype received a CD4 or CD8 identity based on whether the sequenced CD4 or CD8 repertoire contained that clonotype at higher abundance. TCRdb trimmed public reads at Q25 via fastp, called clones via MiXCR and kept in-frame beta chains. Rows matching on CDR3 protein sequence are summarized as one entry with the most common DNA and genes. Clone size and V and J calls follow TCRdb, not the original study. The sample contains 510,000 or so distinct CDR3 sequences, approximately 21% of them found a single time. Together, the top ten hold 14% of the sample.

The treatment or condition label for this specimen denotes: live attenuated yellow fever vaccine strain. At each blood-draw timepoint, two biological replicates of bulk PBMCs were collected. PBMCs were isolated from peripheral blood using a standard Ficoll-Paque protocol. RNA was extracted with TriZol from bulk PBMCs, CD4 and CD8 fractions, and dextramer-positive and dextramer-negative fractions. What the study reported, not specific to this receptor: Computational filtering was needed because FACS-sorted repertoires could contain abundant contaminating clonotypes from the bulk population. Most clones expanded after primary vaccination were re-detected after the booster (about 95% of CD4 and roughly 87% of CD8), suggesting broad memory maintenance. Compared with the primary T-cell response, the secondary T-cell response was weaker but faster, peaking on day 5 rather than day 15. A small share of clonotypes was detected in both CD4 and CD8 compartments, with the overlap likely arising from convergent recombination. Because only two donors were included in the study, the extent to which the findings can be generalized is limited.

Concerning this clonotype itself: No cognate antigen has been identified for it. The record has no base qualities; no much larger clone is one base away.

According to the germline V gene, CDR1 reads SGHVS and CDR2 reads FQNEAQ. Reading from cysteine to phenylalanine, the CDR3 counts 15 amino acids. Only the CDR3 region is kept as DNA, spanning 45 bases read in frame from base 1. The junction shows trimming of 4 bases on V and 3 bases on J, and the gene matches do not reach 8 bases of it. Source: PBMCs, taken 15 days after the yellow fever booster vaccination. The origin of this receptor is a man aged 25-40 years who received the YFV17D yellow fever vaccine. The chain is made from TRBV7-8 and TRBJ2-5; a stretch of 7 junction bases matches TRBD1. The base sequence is TGTGCCAGCAGCTGGCGGACAGGACCGAAAGAGACCCAGTACTTC. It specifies CASSWRTGPKETQYF.